The text below deals with one TCR beta chain. The data are from a study of blood T cell repertoires in COVID-19. Germline assignment: CDR1 MNHEY and CDR2 SVGEGT. Trimming took 6 bases from V and 4 from J, leaving 12 bases between them. CDR3 length: 13 amino acids. As originally analysed: Cell counts per sample came from amplifying reference gene primers. Repertoires were generated with immunoSEQ multiplex PCR, while TCRdb's copy carries only in-frame clones and drops some. That table furnishes V, J and clone size, whereas the DNA furnished D and trimming. Here the sample spans 40,000 to 50,000 clones, 70% to 90% being singletons.

This clonotype was sampled from a human donor in a cohort sampled during active COVID-19. The material sequenced was peripheral blood. The chain employs TRBV6-2 or TRBV6-3 and TRBJ1-2; D remains unclear. CDR3 in DNA: TGTGCCAGCAGCCCCGGATCGGGCTATGGCTACACCTTC. Protein product: CASSPGSGYGYTF.